The clone carrying this TCR beta chain came up a few times. The protocol was immunoSEQ multiplex PCR, while the TCRdb copy is restricted to in-frame clones and leaves out a portion. The sample has 200,000 to 300,000 clones, 80% to 90% seen once. These data originate in a study of blood T cell repertoires in COVID-19. Study summary: Researchers got acute and convalescent COVID-19 samples from the United States, Italy and Spain.

CDR1 and CDR2 (germline): SGDLS, YYNGEE. CDR3 length equals 13 residues. The ends lost 0 bases at V and 7 bases at J; junction bases unmatched: 3. The rearrangement links TRBV9 to TRBJ1-1, with 7 positions matching TRBD1. The sequenced sample consisted of peripheral blood. This TCR was recovered from a man in his forties or fifties who had recovered from COVID-19. In DNA, the CDR3 is TGTGCCAGCAGCGTAGCAGGGGGAGATGAAGCTTTCTTT. Its translation is CASSVAGGDEAFF.